The clone carrying this T cell receptor (beta chain) was detected only a few times. As yet, its antigen is unknown. This sample is part of a study of T cell repertoires in cytomegalovirus infection. The germline CDR1 and CDR2 sequences are SGHAT and FQNNGV. The CDR3 covers 18 residues. Trimming shortened V by 4 bases and J by 4 bases, and 24 bases separated the two germline ends. Study-wide findings and caveats: Identification of carriers of CMV plus the relevant HLA was achieved through cumulative public TCR beta family frequency.

One entry per CDR3 protein, called by TCRdb with MiXCR from the reads. The sample consists of 900,000 to 950,000 distinct CDR3 sequences, 25% to 40% of them appearing once. The sequencing here drew on cultured CD8+ T cells from PBMCs, taken from culture after CMV antigen stimulation. The V and J genes are TRBV11-2 and TRBJ2-3; D tentatively fits TRBD1 or TRBD2 (5 bases each). This TCR was sampled from a human donor in good health (CMV status not recorded). Some clones in this sample may be carry-over from other donors' samples. The CDR3 coding sequence is TGTGCCAGCAGCTCCAACCCCGGGACCTCCCCGGGGTCAGATACGCAGTATTTT. Amino acid sequence: CASSSNPGTSPGSDTQYF.